This T cell receptor (beta chain) was obtained from a study of blood T cell repertoires in COVID-19. For the study at large: Samples taken during acute and convalescent COVID-19 were collected in the United States, Italy and Spain. PBMCs, B-cell-depleted T cells, or T cells provided the cDNA or gDNA that made up the material.

As handled by the study authors: Amplified reference gene primers provided the basis for estimating nucleated cell counts. Here immunoSEQ multiplex PCR was the method, and the copy in TCRdb shows in-frame clones only, minus some. That table is the source of V, J and clone size, and D and trimming were worked out from the DNA. The repertoire consists of around 180,000 clones, with roughly 88% occurring once and the leading ten covering roughly 3.5%. This CDR3 spans 15 amino acids. The ends lost 3 bases at V and 3 bases at J; junction bases unmatched: 3. Germline values: CDR1 LGHDT, CDR2 YNNKEL (reference sequence).

The chain uses TRBV3-1 (or the pseudogene TRBV3-2) and TRBJ2-1, with 9 nucleotides matching TRBD2. The sample was peripheral blood. This receptor was taken from a man between 60 and 70 years old with acute or convalescent COVID-19. CDR3 loop: CASSQFSGGYNEQFF. In DNA form, the CDR3 reads TGTGCCAGCAGCCAGTTTAGCGGGGGCTACAATGAGCAGTTCTTC.